A single sample gave rise to the 18 T cell receptor beta chains below, sequenced in a study of identical twins. One entry per CDR3 protein results from TCRdb running MiXCR on the 5' RACE reads. There are 650,000 to 750,000 distinct CDR3 sequences in the sample; about 20% occur only once, and roughly 4.3% lies in the top ten. This sample was shared with a second study, whose subject was T cells expressing NK-cell markers.

Sequenced sample: PBMCs. These receptors were obtained from a woman under 30 in good health.

This chain uses TRBV19 with TRBJ2-1; D is uncertain. CDR1 and CDR2 from the germline V gene are LNHDA and SQIVND (reference sequence). The germline V and J ends were trimmed by 6 bases and 3 bases, with 18 bases remaining between them. The CDR3 runs to 16 residues. The CDR3 region has the DNA TGTGCCAGTAGCCCCCCCGGGCCAGGCCTCTACAATGAGCAGTTCTTC. Amino acid sequence: CASSPPGPGLYNEQFF.

This clonotype showed up just a few times. This chain uses TRBV12-3 or TRBV12-4 with TRBJ2-5, with TRBD2 identical over 8 bases. The CDR3 spans 11 residues. After removal of 7 bases from V and 9 bases from J, the junction contained 4 bases not matched to a gene. For the CDR3, the DNA is TGTGCCAGCAATACGGGAGGGGCCCAGTACTTC. Protein sequence: CASNTGGAQYF.

The chain employs TRBV5-5 and TRBJ2-3; D assignment may be TRBD1 or TRBD2 (5 bases each). The CDR3 runs to 13 residues. V was pared by 4 bases and J by 5 bases, with 11 bases between. Germline loops: CDR1 SGHKS, CDR2 YYEKEE (reference sequence). The CDR3 region has the DNA TGTGCCAGCAGCGGAAATGGGGGAGATACGCAGTATTTT. Translation gives CASSGNGGDTQYF.

In this sample, this clonotype turned up a few times. CDR3 nucleotide sequence: TGTGCCAGCAGTCGGAGGGTATCCGAGCAGTACTTC. It codes for CASSRRVSEQYF. The chain combines TRBV12-3 or TRBV12-4 with TRBJ2-7, with a weak D call TRBD2 (6 bases). The CDR3 extends over 12 amino acids. Trimming stripped 5 bases from V and 6 bases from J, with 11 bases between.

The table lists this clonotype with a few counts. The V call is TRBV12-3 or TRBV12-4, the J call TRBJ2-3; D gene unclear. This CDR3 comprises 11 residues. V gave up 4 bases and J gave up 10 bases, with 9 bases separating them. DNA for the CDR3: TGTGCCAGCAGTTCCCAGCAGGCGCAGTATTTT. Protein sequence: CASSSQQAQYF.

The chain couples TRBV5-1 to TRBJ2-7; TRBD1 matches 9 bases. CDR3 length: 15 amino acids. The germline V gene encodes CDR1 SGHRS and CDR2 YFSETQ. The V gene end was trimmed by 4 bases and the J gene end by 2 bases; junction bases not matched to a gene: 7. CDR3 sequence: CASSPLTGGTYEQYF. The CDR3 DNA reads TGCGCCAGCAGCCCATTGACAGGGGGAACCTACGAGCAGTACTTC. The variable domain in full, with the rest retrieved from reference TRBV5-1 and TRBJ2-7, is KAGVTQTPRYLIKTRGQQVTLSCSPISGHRSVSWYQQTPGQGLQFLFEYFSETQRNKGNFPGRFSGRQFSNSRSEMNVSTLELGDSALYLCASSPLTGGTYEQYFGPGTRLTVT.

This sequence joins TRBV24-1 and TRBJ2-1; no reliable D call. Looked up from germline, CDR1 is KGHDR and CDR2 is SFDVKD. The CDR3 sequence is 10 residues long. Trimming cost V 6 bases and J 16 bases, with 12 bases left between them. The CDR3 spells CATSRRIYFF. The CDR3 nucleotides are TGTGCCACCAGTAGGCGGATTTACTTCTTC.

The chain carries TRBV6-1 and TRBJ2-2; tentatively, D is TRBD1 (6 bases). CDR3 length: 16 amino acids. V lost 2 bases to trimming and J lost 7 bases, with 17 bases between them. The germline gives CDR1 MNHNS, CDR2 SASEGT. Here the CDR3 DNA reads TGTGCCAGCAGTGAACGTGCAGGGGCCGTTAACGGGGAGCTGTTTTTT. It specifies CASSERAGAVNGELFF.

This chain uses TRBV29-1 with TRBJ1-1, with a possible D match to TRBD1 (6 bases). The V end was cut by 2 bases, the J end by 4 bases, with 17 bases between. The CDR3 sequence is 15 residues long. Germline V gene sequence: CDR1 SQVTM, CDR2 ANQGSEA. The CDR3 spells CSVERFPGASTEAFF. The CDR3 region has the DNA TGCAGCGTTGAAAGGTTCCCGGGGGCGAGCACTGAAGCTTTCTTT.

This clonotype was counted ten times or more. This chain joins TRBV4-3 and TRBJ1-4; D call uncertain. Trimming removed 0 bases from V and 0 bases from J, with 8 bases in between. The CDR3 is made up of 16 amino acids. Germline V CDR1 and CDR2: LGHNA, YSLEER. The CDR3 DNA sequence: TGCGCCAGCAGCCAAGAGGCGCGGGCAACTAATGAAAAACTGTTTTTT. Translating gives CASSQEARATNEKLFF.

This chain connects TRBV4-3 to TRBJ2-7; D remains unclear. Trimming cost V 2 bases and J 7 bases, with 12 bases left between them. Germline V gene sequence: CDR1 LGHNA, CDR2 YSLEER. The CDR3 is made up of 13 amino acids. The CDR3 DNA sequence: TGCGCCAGCAGCCAATACTCCCTTGGGGAGCAGTACTTC. Amino acid sequence: CASSQYSLGEQYF.

This clonotype was seen a handful of times. The chain is built from TRBV10-3 and TRBJ2-3; no definite D call. V was clipped by 5 bases and J by 3 bases, with 9 bases between them. The length of the CDR3 is 13 residues. Germline CDR1 is ENHRY and CDR2 is SYGVKD. The CDR3 DNA is TGTGCCATCAGTCCTCCCGAGACAGATACGCAGTATTTT. It yields the protein CAISPPETDTQYF.

The chain joins TRBV20-1 to TRBJ2-5; 9 positions match TRBD2. Germline lookup yields CDR1 DFQATT and CDR2 SNEGSKA (reference sequence). The CDR3 consists of 14 residues. Trimming at V came to 3 bases and at J to 1 base, leaving 3 bases not matched to a gene. CDR3: CSASIAGVQETQYF. CDR3 in DNA: TGCAGTGCTAGTATAGCGGGAGTCCAAGAGACCCAGTACTTC.

There are a few counts of this clonotype. This rearrangement joins TRBV12-3 or TRBV12-4 to TRBJ2-7, with a weak D call TRBD1 (5 bases). V dropped 0 bases and J dropped 6 bases, with 9 bases sitting between them. CDR3 length: 13 amino acids. This chain's CDR3 is CASSLAQTAEQYF. The CDR3 DNA reads TGTGCCAGCAGTTTAGCGCAGACAGCCGAGCAGTACTTC.

This clonotype came up a few times. This rearrangement joins TRBV7-8 to TRBJ2-3, with 7 positions matching TRBD1. CDR1 is SGHVS and CDR2 is FQNEAQ in the germline V gene. The J segment lost 4 bases and the V segment lost 1 base, leaving 5 bases of the junction unmatched. The CDR3 covers 15 residues. The CDR3 region has the DNA TGTGCCAGCAGCTTAGTTACAGGGGTCCCAGATACGCAGTATTTT. Protein: CASSLVTGVPDTQYF.

This clonotype appeared a few times. The chain recombines TRBV20-1 with TRBJ2-1, with a possible D match to TRBD2 (5 bases). V was pared by 3 bases and J by 0 bases, with 15 bases between. CDR1 and CDR2 from the germline V gene are DFQATT and SNEGSKA (reference sequence). The CDR3 length is 16 residues. CDR3 residues: CSARPQRTSSYNEQFF. CDR3 sequence (DNA): TGCAGTGCTAGGCCCCAGCGGACGAGCTCCTACAATGAGCAGTTCTTC.

This clonotype came up once. V and J are TRBV9 and TRBJ2-1; no clear D gene. V lost 2 bases and J 3 bases, leaving 6 bases between the germline ends. Germline V gene lookup returns CDR1 SGDLS and CDR2 YYNGEE. The CDR3 runs 13 residues. This chain's CDR3 is CASSVANYNEQFF. The CDR3 DNA follows: TGTGCCAGCAGCGTGGCCAACTACAATGAGCAGTTCTTC.

Only a few counts were recorded for this clonotype. The rearrangement joins TRBV4-3 to TRBJ1-2; D may be TRBD1 (6 bases). The length of the CDR3 is 14 residues. Per the germline V gene, CDR1 is LGHNA and CDR2 is YSLEER. V lost 0 bases and J 12 bases, leaving 17 bases between the germline ends. CDR3 protein: CASSQDAVGGANTF. CDR3 nucleotide sequence: TGCGCCAGCAGCCAAGATGCGGTAGGGGGGGCGAACACCTTC.